The subject of this entry is one TCR beta chain. The sample is drawn from a study of naive and memory T cell subsets. Trimming cost V 1 base and J 4 bases; bases outside gene matches: 6. The CDR3 sequence is 14 residues long. CDR1 is GTSNPN, CDR2 SVGIG, per germline (reference sequence). Two oligonucleotides, mixed equimolar, formed the beta constant-region primer covering TRBC1 and TRBC2. TCRdb itself ran the UMI-ligation and nested PCR reads through MiXCR, one entry per CDR3 protein. The table has 130,000 to 150,000 distinct CDR3 sequences, about 17% seen once; the top ten hold about 0.13%. The J gene is TRBJ2-5, the V gene TRBV30; 7 nucleotides line up with TRBD2. What was sequenced was naive CD4+ T cells from blood. The origin of this receptor is a human donor in good health. CDR3 residues: CAWSARGLRETQYF. CDR3 bases: TGTGCCTGGAGTGCGCGGGGGTTACGAGAGACCCAGTACTTC. Together with reference TRBV30 and TRBJ2-5, the CDR3 gives the full variable domain: SQTIHQWPATLVQPVGSPLSLECTVEGTSNPNLYWYRQAAGRGLQLLFYSVGIGQISSEVPQNLSASRPQDRQFILSSKKLLLSDSGFYLCAWSARGLRETQYFGPGTRLLVL.